This T cell receptor beta chain came from a study of a mutant IDH1 vaccine in newly diagnosed glioma. TCRdb's table, derived via immunoSEQ multiplex PCR, lists solely in-frame clones and lacks some. The table includes nearly 35,000 clones, about 86% detected once. Notes on this clone: Its antigen remains unidentified.

The V end was cut by 1 base, the J end by 7 bases, with 8 bases between. The CDR3 has 14 amino acids. CDR1 is SGHVS and CDR2 is FNYEAQ in the germline V gene. Described time point: week 5, during vaccination. Topical imiquimod was applied with each vaccine dose, which held 300 ug of mutant IDH1 20-mer peptide. The sequence derives from a man aged 30 to 45 with glioma. This sample comprised PBMCs, obtained from a glioma patient whose treatment included an IDH1 peptide vaccine. The J gene is TRBJ1-6, the V gene TRBV7-6; D gene ambiguous. CDR3 protein: CASSLVRRNSPLHF. DNA of the CDR3: TGTGCCAGCAGCTTAGTACGGAGGAATTCACCCCTCCACTTT.